This T cell receptor beta chain was identified during a study of T-cell reconstitution after alpha-beta-depleted transplantation in children. V was cut by 5 bases and J by 3 bases, with 14 bases left in between. This CDR3 region has 13 residues. In germline, CDR1 is SQVTM, CDR2 ANQGSEA. This clonotype was picked up many times. Library preparation (for TCRbeta) was performed with unique molecular identifiers. TCRdb reprocessed the PCR reads with MiXCR, giving one entry per CDR3 protein. The repertoire holds almost 500,000 distinct CDR3 sequences, 10% seen once, with just over 2% in the top ten. The sequence derives from a child aged 2-9 years with inherited bone marrow failure, due to receive a stem cell transplant. V usage is TRBV29-1 and J usage is TRBJ2-7; D is possibly TRBD2 (6 bases). The sequenced sample was PBMCs, obtained before TCRalphabeta/CD19-depleted stem cell transplant. Here the CDR3 DNA reads TGCAGCGTTTATGACGGGAGTAGCTACGAGCAGTACTTC. It is translated as CSVYDGSSYEQYF.